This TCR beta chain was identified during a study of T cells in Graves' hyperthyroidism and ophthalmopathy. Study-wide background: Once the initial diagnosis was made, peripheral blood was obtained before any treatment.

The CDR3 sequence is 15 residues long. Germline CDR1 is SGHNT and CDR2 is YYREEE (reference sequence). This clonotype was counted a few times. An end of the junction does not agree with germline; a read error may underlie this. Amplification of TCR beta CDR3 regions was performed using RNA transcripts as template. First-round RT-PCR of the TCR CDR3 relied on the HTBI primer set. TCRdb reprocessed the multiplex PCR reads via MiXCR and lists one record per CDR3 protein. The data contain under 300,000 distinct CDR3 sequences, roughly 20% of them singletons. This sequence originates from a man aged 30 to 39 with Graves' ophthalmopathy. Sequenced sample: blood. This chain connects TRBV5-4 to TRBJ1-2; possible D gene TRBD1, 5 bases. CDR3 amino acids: CASTLGRGEVYGYTF. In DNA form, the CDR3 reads TGTGCCAGCACCTTGGGCAGAGGGGAAGTCTATGGCTACACCTTC.